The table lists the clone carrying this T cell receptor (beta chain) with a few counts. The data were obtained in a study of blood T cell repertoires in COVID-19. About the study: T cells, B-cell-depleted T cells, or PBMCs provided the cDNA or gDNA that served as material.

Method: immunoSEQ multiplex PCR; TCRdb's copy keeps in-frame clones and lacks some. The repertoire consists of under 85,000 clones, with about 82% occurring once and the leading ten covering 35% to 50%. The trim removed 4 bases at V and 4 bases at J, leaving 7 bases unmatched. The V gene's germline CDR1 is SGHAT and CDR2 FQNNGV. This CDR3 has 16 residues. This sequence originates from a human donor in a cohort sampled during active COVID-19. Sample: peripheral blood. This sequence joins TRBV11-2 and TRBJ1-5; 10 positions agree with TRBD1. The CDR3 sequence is CASSSGLGQGNQPQHF. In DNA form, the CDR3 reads TGTGCCAGCAGCTCAGGGCTGGGACAGGGGAATCAGCCCCAGCATTTT. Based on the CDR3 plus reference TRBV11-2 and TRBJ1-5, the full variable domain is EAGVAQSPRYKIIEKRQSVAFWCNPISGHATLYWYQQILGQGPKLLIQFQNNGVVDDSQLPKDRFSAERLKGVDSTLKIQPAKLEDSAVYLCASSSGLGQGNQPQHFGDGTRLSIL.